The next 22 T cell receptor beta chains were all read from a single sample in a study of chemoradiotherapy in HPV16-positive cancers. Clones were sequenced by immunoSEQ multiplex PCR, and TCRdb holds only the in-frame ones, with some missing. The table lists 9,500 to 12,000 clones, under 80% of them singletons. The specimen was obtained from a patient who underwent chemoradiotherapy. The origin of the receptors is a human donor with HPV-associated anogenital cancer.

The rearrangement uses TRBV5-1 and TRBJ2-7, with D possibly being TRBD2 (6 bases). The germline V and J ends were trimmed by 3 bases and 0 bases, with 13 bases remaining between them. This CDR3 comprises 15 residues. Germline-derived CDR1 and CDR2 are SGHRS and YFSETQ. CDR3 DNA: TGCGCCAGCAGCTGGGGGGACCAACCCTCCTACGAGCAGTACTTC. It codes for CASSWGDQPSYEQYF.

The CDR3 nucleotides read TGTGCCAGCTCAGCCGAGGGTAGCGGCACTGAAGCTTTCTTT. It specifies CASSAEGSGTEAFF. The V gene is TRBV18, the J gene TRBJ1-1; no reliable D call. Germline CDR1 KGHSH, CDR2 LQKENI. CDR3 size: 14 residues. Trimming took off 5 bases at V and 4 bases at J, with 14 bases between the two ends. The full variable domain, completed using reference TRBV18 and TRBJ1-1, is NAGVMQNPRHLVRRRGQEARLRCSPMKGHSHVYWYRQLPEEGLKFMVYLQKENIIDESGMPKERFSAEFPKEGPSILRIQQVVRGDSAAYFCASSAEGSGTEAFFGQGTRLTVV.

This clone turned up a few times. V and J are TRBV19 and TRBJ2-7, with D unclear. Germline-derived CDR1 and CDR2 are LNHDA and SQIVND (reference sequence). Trimming shortened V by 4 bases and J by 2 bases, and 12 bases separated the two germline ends. The CDR3 sequence is 14 residues long. The CDR3 sequence: CASSTHSSAYEQYF. The CDR3 DNA is TGTGCCAGTAGTACCCACAGTTCCGCCTACGAGCAGTACTTC. Full variable domain (remainder filled in from reference TRBV19 and TRBJ2-7): DGGITQSPKYLFRKEGQNVTLSCEQNLNHDAMYWYRQDPGQGLRLIYYSQIVNDFQKGDIAEGYSVSREKKESFPLTVTSAQKNPTAFYLCASSTHSSAYEQYFGPGTRLTVT.

This rearrangement joins TRBV10-3 to TRBJ1-3; D remains ambiguous. Germline CDR1 reads ENHRY; CDR2 reads SYGVKD. V dropped 3 bases and J dropped 1 base, with 13 bases sitting between them. CDR3 length: 16 residues. The CDR3 DNA reads as TGTGCCATCAGTGATGGTGGAAGACAATCTGGAAACACCATATATTTT. Translating gives CAISDGGRQSGNTIYF.

The chain employs TRBV5-1 and TRBJ1-1; D perhaps matches TRBD1 (6 bases). V was cut by 4 bases and J by 1 base, with 17 bases left in between. The CDR3 contains 16 residues. The germline V gene has CDR1 SGHRS and CDR2 YFSETQ. CDR3 DNA: TGCGCCAGCAGCACGTTGGGGGGCGGCGGGAACACTGAAGCTTTCTTT. It yields the protein CASSTLGGGGNTEAFF.

The rearrangement joins TRBV10-1 to TRBJ2-7; 8 nucleotides align to TRBD2. This CDR3 is 16 amino acids long. CDR1 and CDR2 from the germline V gene are WNHNN and SYGVQD (reference sequence). With 3 bases clipped from V and 1 base from J, the junction kept 8 bases outside the gene matches. The CDR3 DNA follows: TGCGCCAGCAGTGACGTCGGGGGGGGTGGGTCCTACGAGCAGTACTTC. This sequence encodes CASSDVGGGGSYEQYF.

The rearrangement links TRBV28 to TRBJ2-7, with a weak D call TRBD1 (5 bases). CDR1 is MDHEN and CDR2 is SYDVKM in the germline V gene. V dropped 2 bases and J dropped 2 bases, with 7 bases sitting between them. This CDR3 is built from 13 residues. CDR3 bases: TGTGCCAGCAGTTTAACAGGACCCTACGAGCAGTACGTC. It translates to CASSLTGPYEQYV.

The V gene is TRBV6-6, the J gene TRBJ1-1; D gene unclear. The CDR3 has 13 residues. The V end lost 4 bases, the J end lost 4 bases, and 10 bases lay between the germline ends. CDR1 is MNHNY, CDR2 SVGAGI, per germline (reference sequence). The CDR3 region has the DNA TGTGCCAGCAGTTTAGGAGAAGCCACTGAAGCTTTCTTT. This encodes CASSLGEATEAFF.

V is TRBV19 and J is TRBJ2-3; 11 bases map to TRBD2. There are 16 residues in the CDR3. CDR1 and CDR2 (germline): LNHDA, SQIVND (reference sequence). V was clipped by 5 bases and J by 2 bases; unmatched bases: 6. The CDR3 loop reads CASSAQGLAATDTQYF. CDR3 bases: TGTGCCAGTAGTGCACAGGGACTAGCGGCCACAGATACGCAGTATTTT.

The rearrangement links TRBV29-1 to TRBJ2-5; D tentatively reads TRBD1 or TRBD2 (6 bases each). The CDR3 runs to 13 residues. Germline CDR1 and CDR2: SQVTM and ANQGSEA. The V gene lost 6 bases and the J gene lost 5 bases, with 16 bases spanning the gap. The CDR3: CSVRSWGAETQYF. CDR3 DNA sequence: TGCAGCGTGCGGAGTTGGGGGGCGGAGACCCAGTACTTC.

The chain uses TRBV9 and TRBJ2-1; 9 positions match TRBD1. V gave up 4 bases and J gave up 4 bases; unmatched junction bases: 6. This CDR3 has 15 residues. Germline lookup yields CDR1 SGDLS and CDR2 YYNGEE. The CDR3 nucleotides read TGTGCCAGCAGCCCCCGACAGGGGGGATACAATGAGCAGTTCTTC. It encodes CASSPRQGGYNEQFF.

This clone has only a few counts. The rearrangement uses TRBV6-4 and TRBJ1-2, with 8 bases fitting TRBD1. V lost 5 bases and J lost 8; bases outside the gene matches: 10. Germline CDR1 and CDR2: MRHNA and SNTAGT. CDR3 length: 14 residues. In DNA, the CDR3 is TGTGCCAGCAGTCCGACAGGGGAATTTGGGGGCTACACCTTC. It codes for CASSPTGEFGGYTF.

This chain connects TRBV27 to TRBJ1-1, with TRBD1 as a possible D gene (5 bases). From germline, CDR1 is MNHEY and CDR2 SMNVEV (reference sequence). The CDR3 is 15 amino acids. V was clipped by 3 bases and J by 4 bases, with 15 bases between them. The CDR3 DNA reads as TGTGCCAGCAGTTTTGGGGCCCCCGGAGCCACTGAAGCTTTCTTT. It specifies CASSFGAPGATEAFF.

The chain recombines TRBV30 with TRBJ1-1; D unresolved. The CDR3 totals 13 residues. Germline CDR1 is GTSNPN and CDR2 is SVGIG (reference sequence). V was trimmed by 5 bases and J by 2 bases, leaving 12 bases between them. CDR3 in amino acids: CAWDRTANTEAFF. The CDR3 DNA reads TGTGCCTGGGACCGGACGGCCAACACTGAAGCTTTCTTT.

This clone was observed a handful of times. V and J are TRBV19 and TRBJ1-2, with 10 nucleotides matching TRBD1. Per germline, CDR1 LNHDA and CDR2 SQIVND (reference sequence). CDR3 length: 13 amino acids. V dropped 1 base and J dropped 7; count of bases not matched to a gene: 0. CDR3: CASSIGQGAGYTF. CDR3 in DNA: TGTGCCAGTAGTATAGGACAGGGGGCTGGCTACACCTTC.

This clone turned up a few times. The V and J genes are TRBV30 and TRBJ1-3; TRBD1 is a possible D gene (6 bases). CDR1 and CDR2 (germline): GTSNPN, SVGIG (reference sequence). The CDR3 is 16 amino acids. The V end was cut by 2 bases, the J end by 0 bases, with 14 bases between. The CDR3 DNA reads as TGTGCCTGGAGTTTATCCGGGACAAACTCTGGAAACACCATATATTTT. It translates to CAWSLSGTNSGNTIYF.

This clone came up once. The CDR3 DNA is TGTGCCAGCAGCCGAGCCGGGACTAGTCGTGAGGAGCAGTTCTTC. This gives the protein CASSRAGTSREEQFF. This chain joins TRBV14 and TRBJ2-1, with 8 bases that match TRBD2. V was clipped by 4 bases and J by 10 bases; unmatched bases: 12. CDR3 size: 15 residues. Per germline, CDR1 SGHDN and CDR2 FVKESK.

The genes are TRBV7-9 and TRBJ2-5; no definite D call. Germline assignment: CDR1 SEHNR and CDR2 FQNEAQ (reference sequence). The CDR3 consists of 13 residues. V lost 5 bases to trimming and J lost 4 bases, with 11 bases between them. CDR3 amino acids: CASSLGLGETQYF. For the CDR3, the DNA is TGTGCCAGCAGCCTCGGCCTCGGAGAGACCCAGTACTTC.

The chain joins TRBV6-1 to TRBJ2-7, with D perhaps matching TRBD1 or TRBD2 (6 bases each). The CDR3 has 15 amino acids. Germline V gene data show CDR1 as MNHNS and CDR2 as SASEGT. V dropped 6 bases and J dropped 3 bases, with 18 bases sitting between them. Written as DNA, the CDR3 is TGTGCCAGCAGCAATTTTCGGGGGCCTCTCTACGAGCAGTACGTC. It specifies CASSNFRGPLYEQYV.

The genes are TRBV30 and TRBJ1-6; 7 bases agree with TRBD1. V lost 1 base to trimming and J lost 14 bases; unmatched junction nucleotides: 8. The CDR3 totals 13 residues. Germline lookup yields CDR1 GTSNPN and CDR2 SVGIG (reference sequence). The CDR3 is CAWSAPSGGTLHF. In DNA form, the CDR3 reads TGTGCCTGGAGTGCCCCATCAGGGGGAACCCTCCACTTT.

The chain uses TRBV6-4 and TRBJ2-3, with 7 bases identical to TRBD2. This CDR3 is 14 amino acids long. Germline assignment: CDR1 MRHNA and CDR2 SNTAGT. V lost 4 bases, J lost 6 bases, and 7 bases stayed unmatched. The CDR3 nucleotides are TGTGCCAGCAGTGCTAGGCAGGGAGGGGATACGCAGTATTTT. This codes for CASSARQGGDTQYF.

A few counts support this clone. The rearrangement links TRBV30 to TRBJ1-2, with 7 bases that match TRBD1. The CDR3 spans 14 residues. Germline-derived CDR1 and CDR2 are GTSNPN and SVGIG (reference sequence). Trimming cost V 4 bases and J 6 bases; bases outside gene matches: 11. The DNA of the CDR3 is TGTGCCTGGAAGTTACACACAGGGGCTCATGGCTACACCTTC. Amino acids: CAWKLHTGAHGYTF.